This TCR beta chain was obtained from a study of T cells in Graves' hyperthyroidism and ophthalmopathy. CDR3 length: 14 residues. CDR1 and CDR2 (germline): SGHAT, FQNNGV. Trimming removed 3 bases from V and 2 bases from J, with 11 bases in between. Points from the study as a whole: From stable hyperthyroidism, ophthalmopathy was set apart by a 13 V-J model.

This clonotype was observed many times. No antigen is known for it. Amplification targeted TCR beta CDR3 regions from RNA transcripts. TCR CDR3 underwent first-round RT-PCR with the HTBI primer set. Each CDR3 protein is one row after TCRdb ran MiXCR on the multiplex PCR reads. The sample has 600,000 or so distinct CDR3 sequences; roughly 14% are singletons. The sequenced sample consisted of blood. The clonotype comes from a woman in her forties or fifties with Graves' ophthalmopathy. The gene calls are TRBV11-2 and TRBJ2-7; no definite D call. Written as DNA, the CDR3 is TGTGCCAGCAGCTTCGGAACACACGCCTACGAGCAGTACTTC. Translated: CASSFGTHAYEQYF.